The rows below give T cell receptor beta chains drawn from one sample of a study of OX40 agonist ivuxolimab in advanced cancers. The assay was immunoSEQ multiplex PCR, and TCRdb's table has in-frame clones only and misses some. This sample has about 27,000 clones, with 80% to 90% found just once. This specimen was CD4+ or CD8+ T cells sorted from blood, taken in a trial of the OX40 agonist ivuxolimab. The receptor set was obtained from an adult with an advanced solid tumor such as melanoma, head and neck, liver or kidney cancer. Both conserved end residues are part of each CDR3. Fields, in order: CDR3 length, D gene, V gene, clone size, J gene, CDR3 protein, CDR3 DNA. A D gene is named only where the DNA matches it firmly. Some rows have no size entry. The others give once, few or many, or a class for an expanded clone.

len: 15
d_gene: TRBD1
v_gene: TRBV5-4
abundance: few
j_gene: TRBJ1-6
CDR3aa: CASSSGTGNNSPLHF
CDR3nt: TGTGCCAGCAGCTCAGGGACAGGGAATAATTCACCCCTCCACTTT

len: 14
d_gene: TRBD1
v_gene: TRBV6-5
abundance: NA
j_gene: TRBJ2-7
CDR3aa: CASSYGQGIYEQYF
CDR3nt: TGTGCCAGCAGTTACGGACAGGGGATCTACGAGCAGTACTTC

len: 15
d_gene: TRBD1
v_gene: TRBV4-1
abundance: NA
j_gene: TRBJ1-2
CDR3aa: CASSHENRGESGYTF
CDR3nt: TGCGCCAGCAGCCACGAGAACAGGGGCGAGAGTGGCTACACCTTC

len: 13
d_gene: NA
v_gene: TRBV4-1
abundance: NA
j_gene: TRBJ2-1
CDR3aa: CASSQEVDGGPFF
CDR3nt: TGCGCCAGCAGCCAAGAGGTTGACGGGGGGCCGTTCTTC

len: 14
d_gene: TRBD1
v_gene: TRBV7-9
abundance: NA
j_gene: TRBJ2-5
CDR3aa: CASSRRGLAETQYF
CDR3nt: TGTGCCAGCAGCCGCAGGGGGCTAGCAGAGACCCAGTACTTC

len: 16
d_gene: TRBD1
v_gene: TRBV13
abundance: NA
j_gene: TRBJ1-6
CDR3aa: CASSTPGQGANSPLHF
CDR3nt: TGTGCCAGCAGCACTCCGGGACAGGGGGCAAATTCACCCCTCCACTTT

len: 17
d_gene: NA
v_gene: TRBV27
abundance: NA
j_gene: TRBJ1-6
CDR3aa: CASSLRAFRSYNSPLHF
CDR3nt: TGTGCCAGCAGTTTAAGGGCCTTCCGCTCCTATAATTCACCCCTCCACTTT

len: 17
d_gene: NA
v_gene: TRBV7-8
abundance: once
j_gene: TRBJ1-2
CDR3aa: CASSLYRALPTNYGYTF
CDR3nt: TGTGCCAGCAGCCTATACAGGGCTCTTCCCACTAACTATGGCTACACCTTC

len: 17
d_gene: NA
v_gene: TRBV4-1
abundance: once
j_gene: TRBJ2-1
CDR3aa: CASSQEKHLSSYNEQFF
CDR3nt: TGCGCCAGCAGCCAAGAAAAACACCTGAGCTCCTACAATGAGCAGTTCTTC

len: 11
d_gene: NA
v_gene: TRBV5-1
abundance: NA
j_gene: TRBJ2-1
CDR3aa: CASSFGQEQFF
CDR3nt: TGCGCCAGCAGCTTTGGGCAAGAGCAGTTCTTC

len: 14
d_gene: NA
v_gene: TRBV13
abundance: few
j_gene: TRBJ1-1
CDR3aa: CASSLRLENTEAFF
CDR3nt: TGTGCCAGCAGCTTAAGGTTGGAGAACACTGAAGCTTTCTTT

len: 11
d_gene: NA
v_gene: TRBV11-2
abundance: once
j_gene: TRBJ2-7
CDR3aa: CASSLAAEQYF
CDR3nt: TGTGCCAGCAGCTTAGCTGCCGAGCAGTACTTC

len: 17
d_gene: TRBD1
v_gene: TRBV19
abundance: NA
j_gene: TRBJ1-2
CDR3aa: CASSIATWTGGNYGYTF
CDR3nt: TGTGCCAGTAGTATAGCCACTTGGACAGGGGGCAACTATGGCTACACCTTC

len: 14
d_gene: NA
v_gene: TRBV13
abundance: NA
j_gene: TRBJ2-7
CDR3aa: CASSLGRSSYEQYF
CDR3nt: TGTGCCAGCAGCTTAGGCAGGAGCTCCTACGAGCAGTACTTC

len: 15
d_gene: TRBD1
v_gene: TRBV18
abundance: once
j_gene: TRBJ1-4
CDR3aa: CASSHGTGVGEKLFF
CDR3nt: TGTGCCAGCTCCCATGGGACAGGAGTTGGAGAAAAACTGTTTTTT

len: 14
d_gene: NA
v_gene: TRBV9
abundance: NA
j_gene: TRBJ2-7
CDR3aa: CASSPSVQGSEQYF
CDR3nt: TGTGCCAGCAGCCCCTCGGTCCAGGGGAGCGAGCAGTACTTC

len: 16
d_gene: NA
v_gene: TRBV2
abundance: NA
j_gene: TRBJ2-2
CDR3aa: CASSDLGASNTGELFF
CDR3nt: TGTGCCAGCAGTGATTTAGGGGCTTCGAACACCGGGGAGCTGTTTTTT

len: 10
d_gene: NA
v_gene: TRBV29-1
abundance: NA
j_gene: TRBJ2-3
CDR3aa: CSPVADTQYF
CDR3nt: TGCAGCCCCGTCGCGGATACGCAGTATTTT

len: 15
d_gene: NA
v_gene: TRBV2
abundance: NA
j_gene: TRBJ2-5
CDR3aa: CASSDLAGDLETQYF
CDR3nt: TGTGCCAGCAGTGATCTAGCAGGAGATCTAGAGACCCAGTACTTC

len: 17
d_gene: TRBD1
v_gene: TRBV11-2
abundance: NA
j_gene: TRBJ1-4
CDR3aa: CASSSGQGRIRNEKLFF
CDR3nt: TGTGCCAGCAGCTCCGGACAGGGAAGGATACGAAATGAAAAACTGTTTTTT

len: 15
d_gene: NA
v_gene: TRBV7-9
abundance: NA
j_gene: TRBJ2-5
CDR3aa: CASSIRQDLGETQYF
CDR3nt: TGTGCCAGCAGCATTAGACAGGATTTGGGGGAGACCCAGTACTTC

len: 17
d_gene: TRBD1
v_gene: TRBV11-2
abundance: NA
j_gene: TRBJ2-7
CDR3aa: CASSLFFLIQGSYEQYF
CDR3nt: TGTGCCAGCAGCTTATTTTTCCTGATACAGGGGAGCTACGAGCAGTACTTC

len: 14
d_gene: NA
v_gene: TRBV19
abundance: few
j_gene: TRBJ1-6
CDR3aa: CASSMGGLNSPLHF
CDR3nt: TGTGCCAGTAGTATGGGTGGTCTGAATTCACCCCTCCACTTT

len: 14
d_gene: NA
v_gene: TRBV7-9
abundance: NA
j_gene: TRBJ1-2
CDR3aa: CASSSPQGLSGYTF
CDR3nt: TGTGCCAGCAGCTCACCACAGGGATTGTCTGGCTACACCTTC

len: 13
d_gene: TRBD1
v_gene: TRBV15
abundance: NA
j_gene: TRBJ2-3
CDR3aa: CATRGQFTDTQYF
CDR3nt: TGTGCCACGAGGGGGCAGTTCACAGATACGCAGTATTTT

len: 15
d_gene: NA
v_gene: TRBV18
abundance: NA
j_gene: TRBJ1-3
CDR3aa: CASSPGRVSGNTIYF
CDR3nt: TGTGCCAGCTCACCGGGCAGGGTCTCTGGAAACACCATATATTTT

len: 14
d_gene: TRBD1
v_gene: TRBV7-9
abundance: few
j_gene: TRBJ1-1
CDR3aa: CASSSTGGGTEAFF
CDR3nt: TGTGCCAGCAGCTCCACAGGGGGCGGCACTGAAGCTTTCTTT

len: 13
d_gene: NA
v_gene: TRBV27
abundance: NA
j_gene: TRBJ1-5
CDR3aa: CASSLRGNQPQHF
CDR3nt: TGTGCCAGCAGTCTTAGGGGAAATCAGCCCCAGCATTTT

len: 15
d_gene: TRBD2
v_gene: TRBV27
abundance: NA
j_gene: TRBJ2-3
CDR3aa: CASSPFLAGTDTQYF
CDR3nt: TGTGCCAGCAGTCCCTTTCTAGCGGGGACGGATACGCAGTATTTT

len: 16
d_gene: TRBD1
v_gene: TRBV19
abundance: few
j_gene: TRBJ1-5
CDR3aa: CASSIAQGVRNGPQHF
CDR3nt: TGTGCCAGTAGTATTGCTCAGGGGGTAAGAAACGGGCCCCAGCATTTT

len: 15
d_gene: TRBD2
v_gene: TRBV6-5
abundance: NA
j_gene: TRBJ2-1
CDR3aa: CASRTGTSGYNEQFF
CDR3nt: TGTGCCAGCAGGACTGGGACTAGCGGTTACAATGAGCAGTTCTTC